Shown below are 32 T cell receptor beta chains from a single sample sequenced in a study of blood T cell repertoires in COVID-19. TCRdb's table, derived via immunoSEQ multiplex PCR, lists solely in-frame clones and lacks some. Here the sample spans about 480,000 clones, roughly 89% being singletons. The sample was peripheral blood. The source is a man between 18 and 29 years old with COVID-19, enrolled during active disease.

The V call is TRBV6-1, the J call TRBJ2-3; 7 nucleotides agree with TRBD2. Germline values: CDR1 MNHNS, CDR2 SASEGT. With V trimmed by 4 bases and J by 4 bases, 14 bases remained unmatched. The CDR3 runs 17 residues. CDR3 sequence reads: CASSVVGRGSSPDTQYF. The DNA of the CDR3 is TGTGCCAGCAGTGTTGTGGGGCGCGGGAGTTCCCCAGATACGCAGTATTTT.

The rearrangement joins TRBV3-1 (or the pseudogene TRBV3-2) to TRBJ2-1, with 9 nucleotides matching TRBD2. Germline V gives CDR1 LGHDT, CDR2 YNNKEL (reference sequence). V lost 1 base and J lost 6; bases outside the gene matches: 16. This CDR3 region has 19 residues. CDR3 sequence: CASSQVGSRGGVWRNEQFF. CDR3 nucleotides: TGTGCCAGCAGCCAAGTAGGCTCTCGCGGGGGGGTCTGGCGCAATGAGCAGTTCTTC.

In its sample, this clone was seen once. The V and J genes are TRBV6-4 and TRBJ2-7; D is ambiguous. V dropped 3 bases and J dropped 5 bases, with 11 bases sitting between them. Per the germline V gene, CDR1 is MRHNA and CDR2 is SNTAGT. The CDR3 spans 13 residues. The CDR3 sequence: CASSESPRHEQYF. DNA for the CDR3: TGTGCCAGCAGTGAATCCCCGCGGCACGAGCAGTACTTC.

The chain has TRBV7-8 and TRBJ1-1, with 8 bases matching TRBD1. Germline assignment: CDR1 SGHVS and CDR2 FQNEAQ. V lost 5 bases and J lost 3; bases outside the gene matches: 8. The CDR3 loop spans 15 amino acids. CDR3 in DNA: TGTGCCAGCAGCCTGTGGACAGGGCTGGACACTGAAGCTTTCTTT. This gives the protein CASSLWTGLDTEAFF.

CDR3 in DNA: TGTGCCAGCACAACGGACATTTGGTTTGGGACCCAGTACTTC. Protein: CASTTDIWFGTQYF. The chain joins TRBV6-5 to TRBJ2-5, with D perhaps TRBD1 (5 bases). V lost 7 bases to trimming and J lost 7 bases, with 19 bases between them. Germline V CDR1 and CDR2: MNHEY, SVGAGI. The length of the CDR3 is 14 residues.

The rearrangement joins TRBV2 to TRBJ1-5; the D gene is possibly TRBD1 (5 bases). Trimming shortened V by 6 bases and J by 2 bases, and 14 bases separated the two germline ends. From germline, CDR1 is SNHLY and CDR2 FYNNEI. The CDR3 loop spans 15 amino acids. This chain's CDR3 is CASSWGRSGNQPQHF. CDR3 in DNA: TGTGCCAGCAGCTGGGGGAGGTCTGGCAATCAGCCCCAGCATTTT.

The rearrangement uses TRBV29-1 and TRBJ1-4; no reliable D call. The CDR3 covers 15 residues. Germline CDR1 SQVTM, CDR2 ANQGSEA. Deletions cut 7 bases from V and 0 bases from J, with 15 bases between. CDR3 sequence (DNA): TGCAGCGCCACCCCAGTCGCTGCAACTAATGAAAAACTGTTTTTT. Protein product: CSATPVAATNEKLFF.

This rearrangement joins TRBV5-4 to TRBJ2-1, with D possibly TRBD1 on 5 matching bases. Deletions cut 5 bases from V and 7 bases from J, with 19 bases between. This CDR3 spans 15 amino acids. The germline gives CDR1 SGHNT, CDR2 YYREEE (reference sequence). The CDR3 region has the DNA TGTGCCAGCAGGGCGGACACCCCCTTGTATAATGAGCAGTTCTTC. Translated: CASRADTPLYNEQFF. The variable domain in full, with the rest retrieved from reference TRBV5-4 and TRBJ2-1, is ETGVTQSPTHLIKTRGQQVTLRCSSQSGHNTVSWYQQALGQGPQFIFQYYREEENGRGNFPPRFSGLQFPNYSSELNVNALELDDSALYLCASRADTPLYNEQFFGPGTRLTVL.

CDR3 in DNA: TGTGCCAGCAGTGAAATCGGGACAGGGGGAGAGACCCAGTACTTC. Protein product: CASSEIGTGGETQYF. The V gene is TRBV2, the J gene TRBJ2-5, with TRBD1 identical over 11 bases. Trimming took 2 bases from V and 4 from J; bases not matched to a gene: 3. The CDR3 has 15 amino acids. Germline V gives CDR1 SNHLY, CDR2 FYNNEI.

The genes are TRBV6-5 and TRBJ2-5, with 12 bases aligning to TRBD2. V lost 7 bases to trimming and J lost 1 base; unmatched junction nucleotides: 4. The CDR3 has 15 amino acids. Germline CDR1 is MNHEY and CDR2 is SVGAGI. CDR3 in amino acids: CASTLAGGIQETQYF. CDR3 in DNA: TGTGCCAGCACGCTAGCGGGGGGGATCCAAGAGACCCAGTACTTC.

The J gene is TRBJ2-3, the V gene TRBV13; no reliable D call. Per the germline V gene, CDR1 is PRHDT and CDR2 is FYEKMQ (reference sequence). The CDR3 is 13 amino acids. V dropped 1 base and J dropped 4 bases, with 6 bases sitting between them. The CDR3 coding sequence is TGTGCCAGCAGCTTAGCACAGCCAGATACGCAGTATTTT. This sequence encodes CASSLAQPDTQYF.

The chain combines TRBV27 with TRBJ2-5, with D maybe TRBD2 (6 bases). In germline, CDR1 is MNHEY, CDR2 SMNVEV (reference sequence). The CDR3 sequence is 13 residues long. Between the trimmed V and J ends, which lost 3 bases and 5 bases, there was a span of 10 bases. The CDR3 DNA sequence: TGTGCCAGCAGTTTTCGGGAGCAGGAGACCCAGTACTTC. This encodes CASSFREQETQYF.

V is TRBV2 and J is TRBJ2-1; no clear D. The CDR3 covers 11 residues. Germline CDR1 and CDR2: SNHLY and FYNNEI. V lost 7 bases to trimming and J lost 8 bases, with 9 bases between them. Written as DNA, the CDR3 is TGTGCCAGCACGTTCCGGGATGAGCAGTTCTTC. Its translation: CASTFRDEQFF.

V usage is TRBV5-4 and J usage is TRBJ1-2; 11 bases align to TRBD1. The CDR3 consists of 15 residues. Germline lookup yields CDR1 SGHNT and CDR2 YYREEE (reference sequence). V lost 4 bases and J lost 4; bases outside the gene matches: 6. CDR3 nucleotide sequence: TGTGCCAGCAGCCCAGGACAGGGGGCGAGCTATGGCTACACCTTC. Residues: CASSPGQGASYGYTF.

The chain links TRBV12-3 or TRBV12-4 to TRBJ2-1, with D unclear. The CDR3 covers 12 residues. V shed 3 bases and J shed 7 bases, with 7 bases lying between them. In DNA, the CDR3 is TGTGCCAGCAGTTTCGGTCAAAATGAGCAGTTCTTC. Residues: CASSFGQNEQFF.

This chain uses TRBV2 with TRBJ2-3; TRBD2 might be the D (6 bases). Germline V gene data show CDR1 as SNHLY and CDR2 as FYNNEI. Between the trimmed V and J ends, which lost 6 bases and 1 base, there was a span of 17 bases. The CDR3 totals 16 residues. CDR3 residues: CASREGGASGTDTQYF. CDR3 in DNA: TGTGCCAGCAGGGAGGGTGGGGCGAGCGGCACAGATACGCAGTATTTT.

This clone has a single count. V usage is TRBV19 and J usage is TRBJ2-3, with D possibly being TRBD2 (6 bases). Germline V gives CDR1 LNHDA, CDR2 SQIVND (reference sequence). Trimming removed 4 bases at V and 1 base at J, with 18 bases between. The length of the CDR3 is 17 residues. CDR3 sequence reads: CASSKGRRDAGTDTQYF. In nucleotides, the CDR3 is TGTGCCAGTAGTAAGGGGCGGAGGGATGCGGGCACAGATACGCAGTATTTT. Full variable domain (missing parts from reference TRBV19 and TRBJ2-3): DGGITQSPKYLFRKEGQNVTLSCEQNLNHDAMYWYRQDPGQGLRLIYYSQIVNDFQKGDIAEGYSVSREKKESFPLTVTSAQKNPTAFYLCASSKGRRDAGTDTQYFGPGTRLTVL.

CDR3: CASGRETSGLSDTQYF. The CDR3 DNA sequence: TGTGCCAGCGGAAGGGAGACTAGCGGTCTATCAGATACGCAGTATTTT. J is TRBJ2-3 and V is TRBV2; 9 bases are shared with TRBD2. This CDR3 comprises 16 residues. Germline V CDR1 and CDR2: SNHLY, FYNNEI. V lost 8 bases, J lost 4 bases, and 13 bases stayed unmatched.

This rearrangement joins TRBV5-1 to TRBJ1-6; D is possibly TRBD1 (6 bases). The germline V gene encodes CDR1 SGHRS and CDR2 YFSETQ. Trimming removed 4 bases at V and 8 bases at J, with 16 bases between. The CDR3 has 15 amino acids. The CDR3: CASSQEGGRDSPLHF. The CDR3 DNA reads TGCGCCAGCAGCCAAGAAGGGGGACGAGATTCACCCCTCCACTTT. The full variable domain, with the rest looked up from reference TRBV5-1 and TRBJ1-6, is KAGVTQTPRYLIKTRGQQVTLSCSPISGHRSVSWYQQTPGQGLQFLFEYFSETQRNKGNFPGRFSGRQFSNSRSEMNVSTLELGDSALYLCASSQEGGRDSPLHFGNGTRLTVT.

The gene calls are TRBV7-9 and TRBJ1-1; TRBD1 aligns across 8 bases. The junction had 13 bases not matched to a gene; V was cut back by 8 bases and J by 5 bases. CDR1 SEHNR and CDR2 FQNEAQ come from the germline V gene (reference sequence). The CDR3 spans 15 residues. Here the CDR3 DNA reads TGTGCCAGCTCTACAGCGGACAGGGCGACTACTGAAGCTTTCTTT. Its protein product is CASSTADRATTEAFF.

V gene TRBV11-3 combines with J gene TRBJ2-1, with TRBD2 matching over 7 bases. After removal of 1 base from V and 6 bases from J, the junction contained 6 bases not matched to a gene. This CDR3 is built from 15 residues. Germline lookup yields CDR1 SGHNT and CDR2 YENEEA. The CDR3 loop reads CASSLGQSGANEQFF. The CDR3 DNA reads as TGTGCCAGCAGCTTAGGGCAGAGCGGGGCCAATGAGCAGTTCTTC.

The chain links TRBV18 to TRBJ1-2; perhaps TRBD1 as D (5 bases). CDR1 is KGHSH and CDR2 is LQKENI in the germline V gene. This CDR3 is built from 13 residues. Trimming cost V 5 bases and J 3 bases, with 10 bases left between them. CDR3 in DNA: TGTGCCAGCTCATTCACAGGCGACTATGGCTACACCTTC. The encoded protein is CASSFTGDYGYTF.

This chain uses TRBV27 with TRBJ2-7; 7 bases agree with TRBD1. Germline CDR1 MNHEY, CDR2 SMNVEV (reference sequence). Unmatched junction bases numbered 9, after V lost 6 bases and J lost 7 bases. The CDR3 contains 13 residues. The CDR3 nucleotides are TGTGCCAGCAGGGGGGACAGCTGGAATGAGCAGTACTTC. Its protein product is CASRGDSWNEQYF.

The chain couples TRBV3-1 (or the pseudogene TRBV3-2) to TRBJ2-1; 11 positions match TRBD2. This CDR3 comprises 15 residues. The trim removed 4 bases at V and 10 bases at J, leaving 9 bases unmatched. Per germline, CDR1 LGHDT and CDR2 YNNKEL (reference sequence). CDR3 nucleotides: TGTGCCAGCAGCCCCCGGGGTAGCGGGAGGGCCGAGCAGTTCTTC. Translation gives CASSPRGSGRAEQFF.

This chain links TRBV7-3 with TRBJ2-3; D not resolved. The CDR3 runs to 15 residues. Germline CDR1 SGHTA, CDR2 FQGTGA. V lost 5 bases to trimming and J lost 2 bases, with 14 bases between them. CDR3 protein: CASSPSGAITDTQYF. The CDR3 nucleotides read TGTGCCAGCAGCCCCAGTGGAGCGATCACAGATACGCAGTATTTT. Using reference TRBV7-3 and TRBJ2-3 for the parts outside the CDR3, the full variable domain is GAGVSQTPSNKVTEKGKYVELRCDPISGHTALYWYRQSLGQGPEFLIYFQGTGAADDSGLPNDRFFAVRPEGSVSTLKIQRTERGDSAVYLCASSPSGAITDTQYFGPGTRLTVL.

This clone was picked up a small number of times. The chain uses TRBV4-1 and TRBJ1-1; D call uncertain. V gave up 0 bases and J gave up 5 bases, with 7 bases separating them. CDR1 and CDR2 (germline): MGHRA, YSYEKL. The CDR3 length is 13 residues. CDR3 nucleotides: TGCGCCAGCAGCCAAGATAAGAGTACTGAAGCTTTCTTT. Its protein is CASSQDKSTEAFF.

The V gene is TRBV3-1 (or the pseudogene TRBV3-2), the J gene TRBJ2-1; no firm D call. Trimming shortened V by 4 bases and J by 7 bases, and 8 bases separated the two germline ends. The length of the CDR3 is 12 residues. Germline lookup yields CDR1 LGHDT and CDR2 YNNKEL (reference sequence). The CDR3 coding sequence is TGTGCCAGCAGCCCCTCCTTAAATGAGCAGTTCTTC. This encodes CASSPSLNEQFF.

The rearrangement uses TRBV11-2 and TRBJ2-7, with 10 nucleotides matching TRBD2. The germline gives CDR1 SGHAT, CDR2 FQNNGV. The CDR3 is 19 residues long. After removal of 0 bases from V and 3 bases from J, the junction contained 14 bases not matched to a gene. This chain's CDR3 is CASSLDHELAGRGFYEQYF. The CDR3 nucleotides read TGTGCCAGCAGCTTAGATCACGAACTAGCGGGAAGAGGGTTCTACGAGCAGTACTTC.

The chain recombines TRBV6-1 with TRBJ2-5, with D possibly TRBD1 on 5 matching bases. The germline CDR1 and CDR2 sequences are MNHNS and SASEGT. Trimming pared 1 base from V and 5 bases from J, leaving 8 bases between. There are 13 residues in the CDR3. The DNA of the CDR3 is TGTGCCAGCAGTGAAGTACAGGCGGAGACCCAGTACTTC. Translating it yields CASSEVQAETQYF.

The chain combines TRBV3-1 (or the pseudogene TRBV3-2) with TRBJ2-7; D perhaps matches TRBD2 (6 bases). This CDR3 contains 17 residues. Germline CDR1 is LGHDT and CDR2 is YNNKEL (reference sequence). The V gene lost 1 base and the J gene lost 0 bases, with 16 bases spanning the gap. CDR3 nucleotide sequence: TGTGCCAGCAGCCAAGCACCTCCGGGACTGAGCTCCTACGAGCAGTACTTC. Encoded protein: CASSQAPPGLSSYEQYF.

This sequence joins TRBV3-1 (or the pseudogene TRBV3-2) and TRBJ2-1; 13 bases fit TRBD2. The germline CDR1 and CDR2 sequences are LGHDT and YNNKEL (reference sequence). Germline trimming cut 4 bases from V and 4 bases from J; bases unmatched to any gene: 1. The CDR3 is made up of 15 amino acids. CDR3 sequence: CASSPGLAGYNEQFF. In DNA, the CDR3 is TGTGCCAGCAGCCCGGGACTAGCGGGGTACAATGAGCAGTTCTTC.

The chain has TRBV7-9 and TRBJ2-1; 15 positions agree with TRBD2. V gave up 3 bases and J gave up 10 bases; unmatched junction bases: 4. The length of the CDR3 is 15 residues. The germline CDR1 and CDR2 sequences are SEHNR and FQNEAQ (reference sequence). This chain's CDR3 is CASSFGLAGGEEQFF. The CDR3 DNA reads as TGTGCCAGCAGCTTTGGACTAGCGGGAGGGGAAGAGCAGTTCTTC.